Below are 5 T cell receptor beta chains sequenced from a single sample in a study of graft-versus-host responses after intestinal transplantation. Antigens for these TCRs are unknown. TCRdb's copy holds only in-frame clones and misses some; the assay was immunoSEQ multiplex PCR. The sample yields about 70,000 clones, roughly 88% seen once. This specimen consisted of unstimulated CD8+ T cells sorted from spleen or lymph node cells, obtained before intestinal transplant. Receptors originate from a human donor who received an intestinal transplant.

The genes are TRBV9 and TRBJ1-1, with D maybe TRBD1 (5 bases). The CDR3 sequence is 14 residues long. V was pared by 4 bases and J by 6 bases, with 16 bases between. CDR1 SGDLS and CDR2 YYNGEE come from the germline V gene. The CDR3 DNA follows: TGTGCCAGCAGCTCCAGGGTCTCCCTCTCTGAAGCTTTCTTT. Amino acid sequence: CASSSRVSLSEAFF.

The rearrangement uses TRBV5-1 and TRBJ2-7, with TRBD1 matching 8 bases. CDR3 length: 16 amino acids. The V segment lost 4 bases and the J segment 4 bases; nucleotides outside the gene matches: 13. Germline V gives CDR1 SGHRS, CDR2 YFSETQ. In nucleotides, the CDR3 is TGCGCCAGCAGCCCCTTAAACCCAGGGGGCACGTACGAGCAGTACTTC. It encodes CASSPLNPGGTYEQYF. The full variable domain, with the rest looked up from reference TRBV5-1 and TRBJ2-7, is KAGVTQTPRYLIKTRGQQVTLSCSPISGHRSVSWYQQTPGQGLQFLFEYFSETQRNKGNFPGRFSGRQFSNSRSEMNVSTLELGDSALYLCASSPLNPGGTYEQYFGPGTRLTVT.

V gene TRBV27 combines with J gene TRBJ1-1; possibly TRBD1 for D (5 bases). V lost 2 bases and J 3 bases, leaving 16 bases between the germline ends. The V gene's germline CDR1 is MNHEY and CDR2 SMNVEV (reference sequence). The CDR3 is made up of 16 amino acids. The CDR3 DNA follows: TGTGCCAGCAGTTTAGTCGGGACCAGCGGGGACACTGAAGCTTTCTTT. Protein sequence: CASSLVGTSGDTEAFF.

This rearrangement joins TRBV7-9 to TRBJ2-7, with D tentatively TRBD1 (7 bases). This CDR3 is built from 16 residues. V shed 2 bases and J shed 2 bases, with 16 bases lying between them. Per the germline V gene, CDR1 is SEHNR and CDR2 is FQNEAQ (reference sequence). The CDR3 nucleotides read TGTGCCAGCAGCTTATTTGGACAGGAGGGCACCTACGAGCAGTACTTC. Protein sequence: CASSLFGQEGTYEQYF.

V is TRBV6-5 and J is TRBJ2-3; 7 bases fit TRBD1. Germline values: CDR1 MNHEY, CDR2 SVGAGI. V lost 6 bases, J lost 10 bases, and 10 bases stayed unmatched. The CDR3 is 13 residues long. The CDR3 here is CASSPRQGTAQYF. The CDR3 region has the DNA TGTGCCAGCAGCCCCCGACAGGGAACGGCGCAGTATTTT.